This entry features one TCR beta chain sequence. Its target is not known. Trimming shortened V by 8 bases and J by 0 bases, and 16 bases separated the two germline ends. The CDR3 consists of 16 residues. Germline values: CDR1 SGHVS, CDR2 FNYEAQ. Researchers barred patients who had uncontrolled infection, other autoimmune disease, pregnancy or lactation. Diagnosis rested on symptoms, serum thyroxine and TRAb, thyroid ultrasound, and orbital computed tomography. The entry originates in a study of T cells in Graves' hyperthyroidism and ophthalmopathy. Whole-study findings and limits: Clonotypes that were expanded in thyroid above 0.001 mostly appeared in blood too.

The investigators amplified TCR beta CDR3 regions from RNA transcripts. Using the HTBI primer set, a first-round RT-PCR was run on the TCR CDR3. MiXCR was run by TCRdb on the multiplex PCR reads, yielding one entry per CDR3 protein. This repertoire shows hundreds of thousands of distinct CDR3 sequences, about 22% found once; its top ten account for about 53%. The source of this sequence is a woman between 70 and 85 years old with Graves' ophthalmopathy. Sequenced: blood. The chain joins TRBV7-6 to TRBJ2-2; a weak D match, TRBD1 (6 bases). The DNA for the CDR3 is TGTGCCAGCCAGATCGGAACAGGGTCGAACACCGGGGAGCTGTTTTTT. It yields the protein CASQIGTGSNTGELFF.